In its sample, the clone carrying this T cell receptor beta chain was seen a few times. As yet, its antigen is unknown. MiXCR was run by TCRdb on the reads, yielding one entry per CDR3 protein. This table holds hundreds of thousands of distinct CDR3 sequences, around a third found once. The V end was cut by 2 bases, the J end by 2 bases, with 10 bases between. Germline V gene sequence: CDR1 SGHTA, CDR2 FQGNSA. The CDR3 sequence is 14 residues long. This entry comes from a study of T cell repertoires in cytomegalovirus infection. The sequence was obtained from a human donor in good health (CMV status not recorded). Some clones in this sample may be carry-over from other donors' samples. V usage is TRBV7-2 and J usage is TRBJ2-7; maybe TRBD2 (5 bases). This sample comprised cultured PBMCs, obtained from culture after CMV antigen stimulation. CDR3 in amino acids: CASSLNRGPYEQYF. CDR3 nucleotides: TGTGCCAGCAGCTTAAATCGCGGGCCCTACGAGCAGTACTTC.